This is a list of T cell receptor beta chains from one sample in a study of cytomegalovirus exposure and HLA in healthy donors. Using immunoSEQ multiplex PCR, the repertoire was profiled, and TCRdb retains in-frame clones only, with some absent. Altogether under 150,000 clones are present, 72% being singletons, with the ten largest covering approximately 2%. The sample consisted of PBMCs. All receptors derive from a man aged 35 to 55 in good health and CMV-seronegative. CDR3s include the opening cysteine and the closing phenylalanine or tryptophan. A D gene is named only where the DNA matches it firmly.

cdr3_nt cdr3_aa v_call d_call j_call
TGTGCCTGGGTTACTAGCGGGAGTTGGACCGGGGAGCTGTTTTTT CAWVTSGSWTGELFF TRBV30 TRBD2 TRBJ2-2
TGTGCCAGCAGCTCGTCTGTGGGGGGTGAAGCTTTCTTT CASSSSVGGEAFF TRBV7-9 - TRBJ1-1
TGTGCCAGCAGAGACAACACAGATACGCAGTATTTT CASRDNTDTQYF TRBV2 - TRBJ2-3
TGTGCCAGCAGTTACTCAGGGGGGGACACTGAAGCTTTCTTT CASSYSGGDTEAFF TRBV6-6 - TRBJ1-1
TGTGCCAGCAAGGGGGCGCCGGGACAGGGGTCCCACGAGCAGTACTTC CASKGAPGQGSHEQYF TRBV2 TRBD1 TRBJ2-7
TGTGCCTGGAGTCGAGGGTTAAGCCCTCTCAATGAGCAGTTCTTC CAWSRGLSPLNEQFF TRBV30 - TRBJ2-1
TGTGCCATCAGTGCTAGCGGGAGAGTAAGTGGGGAGACCCAGTACTTC CAISASGRVSGETQYF TRBV10-3 TRBD2 TRBJ2-5
TGTGCCAGCTCACCCCGTTCGACAGTCGTCACGGGCTACACCTTC CASSPRSTVVTGYTF TRBV18 - TRBJ1-2
TGCGCCAGGGTGGGGGCCTGGGAGAGACCCAGGGTTGCCAATCAGCCCCAGCATTTT CARVGAWERPRVANQPQHF TRBV10-1 - TRBJ1-5
TGTGCCAGCAGATGGACAGGGGGCAGGGAAAAACTGTTTTTT CASRWTGGREKLFF TRBV28 TRBD1 TRBJ1-4
TGTGCCAGCAGCGTAGGGGGGGGTGGAAACACCATATATTTT CASSVGGGGNTIYF TRBV9 - TRBJ1-3
TGTGCCAGCAGCGCGACAGGGGGCGCCGGGGAGCTGTTTTTT CASSATGGAGELFF TRBV9 TRBD1 TRBJ2-2
TGCGCCAGCAGTTGGGAGGACGGTTTAGGAGAGCAGTACTTC CASSWEDGLGEQYF TRBV5-1 - TRBJ2-7
TGTGCCAGCAGTGCACCCCCCAGGTCCGCCTACGAGCAGTACTTC CASSAPPRSAYEQYF TRBV6-1 - TRBJ2-7
TGTGCCAGCAGCTTCGGGGGACGTACCGGGGAGCTGTTTTTT CASSFGGRTGELFF TRBV11-2 - TRBJ2-2